The present T cell receptor beta chain was sequenced within a study of blood T cell repertoires in COVID-19. Study at large: The study drew acute and convalescent COVID-19 samples from the United States, Italy and Spain. In each case, the material was cDNA or gDNA derived from T cells, B-cell-depleted T cells, or PBMCs.

Categorization into cohorts depended on clinical history that participants reported. Using immunoSEQ multiplex PCR, the repertoire was profiled, and TCRdb retains in-frame clones only, with some absent. The sample has over 200,000 clones, 80% to 90% seen once. Material for sequencing was PBMCs or T cells enriched from blood (not recorded which). This clonotype was obtained from a man aged 35-49 years who had recovered from COVID-19.

CDR3 protein: CASSLRGARTEETQYF. The CDR3 DNA sequence: TGTGCCAGCAGCCTAAGGGGTGCACGAACCGAAGAGACCCAGTACTTC. V gene TRBV11-3 combines with J gene TRBJ2-5; D might be TRBD1 (5 bases). Germline V CDR1 and CDR2: SGHNT, YENEEA. The germline V and J ends were trimmed by 5 bases and 3 bases, with 19 bases remaining between them. CDR3 length: 16 amino acids.